This T cell receptor beta chain was sequenced in a study of Graves' ophthalmopathy and Graves' hyperthyroidism listed by TCRdb under 2018. Study-wide context: Peripheral blood was collected at initial diagnosis, before any treatment. To explore V-J signatures that distinguish ophthalmopathy from hyperthyroidism, a discovery set of more than 90 patients was enrolled, made up of over 40 with ophthalmopathy and around 57 with stable hyperthyroidism. An independent validation cohort comprised some 19 hyperthyroidism patients and over 15 patients who later progressed from hyperthyroidism to ophthalmopathy. Once sampling was done, hyperthyroidism patients were given methimazole at a starting dose of 30 mg daily, while ophthalmopathy patients were given high-dose intravenous methylprednisolone. For training and testing, the 100 or so patients in the discovery cohort were randomly divided in a 7:3 ratio. In more than five hyperthyroidism patients, the T-cell repertoires found in thyroid tissue were compared with those found in blood. The study used signatures of the TCR beta repertoire to tell Graves' ophthalmopathy apart from Graves' hyperthyroidism and to predict which patients would progress to ophthalmopathy. In total, around 130 blood samples were TCR-sequenced: under 45 ophthalmopathy, some 80 hyperthyroidism and approximately 17 hyperthyroidism-to-ophthalmopathy patients. The paper as a whole reports these results and caveats: Among expanded thyroid clonotypes with frequency above 0.001, most also showed up in blood, which suggests that blood repertoires may reflect the thyroid immune response. In cross-validation, the 13-signature model distinguished ophthalmopathy from stable hyperthyroidism with about 89% sensitivity and around 84% specificity, while in the test set the corresponding values were roughly 80% and 75%. In validation, the model predicted ophthalmopathy progression with more than 55% sensitivity and 72.22% specificity; roughly 12 predicted patients were CT-confirmed with GO in a median of about 6.1 months. No statistical method was used to set the sample size in advance, and the investigators knew which group each participant was assigned to.

For repertoire sequencing, the TCR beta CDR3 regions were amplified from RNA transcripts. HTBI primers and the Qiagen OneStep RT-PCR kit were used in a first-round RT-PCR, which was followed by a second-round multiplex PCR, size selection and purification. Libraries were sequenced paired-end with 100 bp reads on an Illumina HiSeq2000. On the study's bioinformatics: SOAPnuke was used to process the reads, removing any read that contained adapters or uncalled bases, had a mean Phred below 15, or lacked an exact match to the constant primer or identifier. COPE v1.2.5 was used to merge high-quality paired reads. Clonotypes were defined as unique nucleotide sequences and were aligned to IMGT TRB V, D and J references using MiTCR v1.1. Analysis was restricted to V-J combinations with a frequency above 0.0001, which covered roughly 99% of repertoires. A TCR clonal expansion and chaos score per V-J combination was defined as the ratio of F50 clonal expansion to chaos observed in the TCRdist matrix. Welch's t-statistics and random forest were used to reduce features to 10 to 15 V-J combinations, which were fed into a naive Bayes classifier. The similarity between thyroid and blood repertoires was quantified using the Morisita-Horn index. TCRdb trimmed public reads at Q25 via fastp, called clones via MiXCR and kept in-frame beta chains. Rows are combined by CDR3 protein, so each entry shows the most common genes and DNA. TCRdb, rather than the study authors, made the V and J calls. The sample contains hundreds of thousands of distinct CDR3 sequences, about a fifth of them found a single time. The ten largest clones represent approximately 7% of the sample.

To note about this clonotype: Its specific antigen is unknown. One base away there is no much larger clone; base qualities are not given.

Hyperthyroidism was considered stable if no progression to ophthalmopathy occurred within 18 months of follow-up. Patients with hyperthyroidism were aged 18 to 65 years, had been newly diagnosed, and had a disease duration of less than 2 months. Patients were excluded if they had other autoimmune diseases, uncontrolled infections, pregnancy or lactation. Diagnosis was based on clinical symptoms, serum thyroxine, TRAb, thyroid ultrasound and orbital computed tomography. PBMCs were isolated from 8 to 10 ml of fresh peripheral blood by Ficoll-Paque density gradient centrifugation. Trizol reagent was used to extract the total RNA, and its quality was then checked on an Agilent 2100 Bioanalyzer. Per the germline V gene, MNHEY is the CDR1 and SVGEGT is the CDR2. V and J lose 6 bases and 4 bases, and a span of 15 bases separates them. The CDR3 covers 15 residues, taking in both the cysteine and the phenylalanine. The CDR3 DNA has 45 bases and is translated from base 1.

The sequenced material came from peripheral blood. This clonotype was obtained from a young woman with stable Graves' hyperthyroidism. Some clones in this sample may be carry-over from other donors' samples. Donor details come from another sample of the same person, matched by shared clones. The V and J genes are TRBV6-2 or TRBV6-3 and TRBJ2-2; TRBD2 is a possible D gene, resting on 7 matching bases. The CDR3 protein is CASRPGGRGTGELFF. The nucleotide sequence reads TGTGCCAGCAGGCCGGGGGGCCGGGGCACCGGGGAGCTGTTTTTT.